A single sample gave rise to the 5 T cell receptor beta chains below, sequenced in a study of T cell responses to AZD1222 COVID-19 vaccine. Libraries were prepared by immunoSEQ multiplex PCR; TCRdb keeps only in-frame clonotypes and omits some of them. The profile covers 130,000 to 150,000 clones, with approximately 89% appearing a single time and about 16% taken by the ten largest. The specimen was peripheral blood, collected on day 0 of AZD1222 vaccination. The receptors shown here come from an adult in good health.

The chain combines TRBV19 with TRBJ1-4, with D perhaps matching TRBD1 (5 bases). CDR3 length: 15 residues. Trimming cost V 10 bases and J 3 bases, with 18 bases left between them. The germline V gene has CDR1 LNHDA and CDR2 SQIVND (reference sequence). The DNA for the CDR3 is TGTGCCACCCTGCCACCGGGACCCCCTAATGAAAAACTGTTTTTT. Its protein product is CATLPPGPPNEKLFF.

The V call is TRBV28, the J call TRBJ1-5; TRBD1 matches 11 bases. Germline V CDR1 and CDR2: MDHEN, SYDVKM. Germline trimming cut 7 bases from V and 1 base from J; bases unmatched to any gene: 6. The CDR3 is 16 amino acids. CDR3 nucleotides: TGTGCCAGCATTCCTGGGACAGGGGGGAGCAATCAGCCCCAGCATTTT. Its protein is CASIPGTGGSNQPQHF. Full variable domain (remainder filled in from reference TRBV28 and TRBJ1-5): DVKVTQSSRYLVKRTGEKVFLECVQDMDHENMFWYRQDPGLGLRLIYFSYDVKMKEKGDIPEGYSVSREKKERFSLILESASTNQTSMYLCASIPGTGGSNQPQHFGDGTRLSIL.

The chain combines TRBV2 with TRBJ1-2, with a weak D call TRBD1 (6 bases). Germline-derived CDR1 and CDR2 are SNHLY and FYNNEI. Trimming took off 3 bases at V and 13 bases at J, with 12 bases between the two ends. The length of the CDR3 is 11 residues. DNA of the CDR3: TGTGCCAGCAGTGATTCCTACAGGGTCACCTTC. Translation: CASSDSYRVTF.

The genes are TRBV28 and TRBJ2-5; no firm D call. The germline gives CDR1 MDHEN, CDR2 SYDVKM. The ends were cut back, 4 bases at V and 5 bases at J, with 8 bases in the middle. The CDR3 extends over 12 amino acids. The CDR3 sequence is CASSSAGETQYF. CDR3 nucleotide sequence: TGTGCCAGCAGTTCCGCTGGGGAGACCCAGTACTTC.

The chain couples TRBV19 to TRBJ2-1; possibly TRBD1 or TRBD2 for D (5 bases each). This CDR3 is 16 amino acids long. Germline assignment: CDR1 LNHDA and CDR2 SQIVND (reference sequence). Trimming took off 1 base at V and 4 bases at J, with 14 bases between the two ends. The CDR3 region is CASSIGSGRIYNEQFF. In nucleotides, the CDR3 is TGTGCCAGTAGTATAGGTTCGGGACGGATATACAATGAGCAGTTCTTC.